The 2 T cell receptor beta chains reported below all come from one sample, sequenced in a study of blood T cells in healthy people across ages. A J-beta primer mix and a sample-barcoded 5' primer were used in a second PCR of roughly 7 to 12 cycles. Each CDR3 protein gets one entry after TCRdb re-called the 5' RACE reads with MiXCR. The table shows about 640,000 distinct CDR3 sequences, with 58% occurring only once. Sequencing used blood. The receptors were sampled from a man aged 60 to 75 in good health.

The chain is built from TRBV5-1 and TRBJ2-5; D unclear. Trimming took off 4 bases at V and 4 bases at J, with 14 bases between the two ends. The CDR3 has 14 amino acids. The germline V gene encodes CDR1 SGHRS and CDR2 YFSETQ. CDR3 in amino acids: CASSVAPASETQYF. In DNA, the CDR3 is TGCGCCAGCAGCGTCGCCCCGGCCTCAGAGACCCAGTACTTC.

This clonotype was seen a handful of times. The V call is TRBV7-9, the J call TRBJ1-1, with 10 bases lining up with TRBD1. In germline, CDR1 is SEHNR, CDR2 FQNEAQ (reference sequence). The ends lost 1 base at V and 7 bases at J; junction bases unmatched: 3. The CDR3 runs to 14 residues. CDR3 DNA: TGTGCCAGCAGCTTAGTCGGGACAGGGGATGAAGCTTTCTTT. It specifies CASSLVGTGDEAFF.